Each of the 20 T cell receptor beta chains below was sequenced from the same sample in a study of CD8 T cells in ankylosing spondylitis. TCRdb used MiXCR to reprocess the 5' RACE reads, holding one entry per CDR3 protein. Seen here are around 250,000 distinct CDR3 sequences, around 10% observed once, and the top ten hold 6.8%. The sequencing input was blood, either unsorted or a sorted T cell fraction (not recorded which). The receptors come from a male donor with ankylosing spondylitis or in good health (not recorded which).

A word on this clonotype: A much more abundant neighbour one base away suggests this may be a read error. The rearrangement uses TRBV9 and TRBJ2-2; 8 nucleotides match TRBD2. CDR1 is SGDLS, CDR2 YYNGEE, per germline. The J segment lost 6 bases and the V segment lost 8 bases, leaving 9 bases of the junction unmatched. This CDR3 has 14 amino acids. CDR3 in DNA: TGTGCCAGGAAGGCGGGGGGCCTCCCCGGGGAGCTGTTTTTT. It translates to CARKAGGLPGELFF.

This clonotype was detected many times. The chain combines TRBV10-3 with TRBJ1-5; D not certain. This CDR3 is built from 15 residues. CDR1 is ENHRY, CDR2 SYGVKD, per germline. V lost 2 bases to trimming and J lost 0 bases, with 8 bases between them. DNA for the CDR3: TGTGCCATCAGTGAGCGGGAATATAGCAATCAGCCCCAGCATTTT. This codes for CAISEREYSNQPQHF.

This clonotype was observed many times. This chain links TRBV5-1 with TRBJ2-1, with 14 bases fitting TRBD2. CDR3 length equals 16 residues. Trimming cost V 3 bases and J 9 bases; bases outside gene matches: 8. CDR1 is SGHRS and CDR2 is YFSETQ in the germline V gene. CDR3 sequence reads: CASSSKGLAGEAEQFF. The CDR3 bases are TGCGCCAGCAGCTCCAAGGGACTAGCGGGAGAGGCTGAGCAGTTCTTC. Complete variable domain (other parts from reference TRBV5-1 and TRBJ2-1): KAGVTQTPRYLIKTRGQQVTLSCSPISGHRSVSWYQQTPGQGLQFLFEYFSETQRNKGNFPGRFSGRQFSNSRSEMNVSTLELGDSALYLCASSSKGLAGEAEQFFGPGTRLTVL.

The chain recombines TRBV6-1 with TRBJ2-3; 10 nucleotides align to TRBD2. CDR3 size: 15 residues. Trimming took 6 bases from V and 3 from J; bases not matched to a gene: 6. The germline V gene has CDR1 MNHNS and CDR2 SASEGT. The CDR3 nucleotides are TGTGCCAGCAGAGGAGCGGGACTAGCGACAGATACGCAGTATTTT. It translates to CASRGAGLATDTQYF.

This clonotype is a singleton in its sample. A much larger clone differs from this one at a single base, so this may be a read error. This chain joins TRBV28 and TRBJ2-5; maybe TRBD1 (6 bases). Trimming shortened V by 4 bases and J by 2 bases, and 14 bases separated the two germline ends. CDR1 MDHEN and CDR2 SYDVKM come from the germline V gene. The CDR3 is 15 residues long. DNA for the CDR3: TGTGCCAGCAGTTCTCTCGGGGACACACAAGAGACCCAGTACTTC. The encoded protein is CASSSLGDTQETQYF.

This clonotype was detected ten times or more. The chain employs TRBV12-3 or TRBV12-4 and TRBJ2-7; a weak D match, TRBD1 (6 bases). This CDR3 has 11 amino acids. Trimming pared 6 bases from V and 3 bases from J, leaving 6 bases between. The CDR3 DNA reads TGTGCCAGCAGCAGGGGCTACGAGCAGTACTTC. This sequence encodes CASSRGYEQYF.

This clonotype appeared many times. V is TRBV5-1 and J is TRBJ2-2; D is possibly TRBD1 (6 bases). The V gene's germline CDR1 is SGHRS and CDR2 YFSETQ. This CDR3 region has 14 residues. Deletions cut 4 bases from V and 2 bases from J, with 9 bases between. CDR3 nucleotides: TGCGCCAGCAGCCGGGACACCAACACCGGGGAGCTGTTTTTT. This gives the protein CASSRDTNTGELFF.

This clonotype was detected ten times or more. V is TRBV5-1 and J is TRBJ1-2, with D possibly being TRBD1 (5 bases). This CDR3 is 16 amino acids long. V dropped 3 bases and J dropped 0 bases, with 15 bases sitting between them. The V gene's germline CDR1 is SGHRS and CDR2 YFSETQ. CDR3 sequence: CASSSTDGASNYGYTF. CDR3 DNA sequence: TGCGCCAGCAGCTCCACGGACGGGGCCTCTAACTATGGCTACACCTTC. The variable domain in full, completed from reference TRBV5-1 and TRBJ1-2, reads KAGVTQTPRYLIKTRGQQVTLSCSPISGHRSVSWYQQTPGQGLQFLFEYFSETQRNKGNFPGRFSGRQFSNSRSEMNVSTLELGDSALYLCASSSTDGASNYGYTFGSGTRLTVV.

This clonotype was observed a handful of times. CDR3 amino acids: CAFSPTLTGHLQGNTEAFF. CDR3 DNA: TGTGCCTTCTCCCCCACCCTTACAGGGCATCTTCAAGGGAACACTGAAGCTTTCTTT. The V gene is TRBV12-3 or TRBV12-4, the J gene TRBJ1-1; the D gene is possibly TRBD1 (6 bases). The V end was cut by 11 bases, the J end by 1 base, with 32 bases between. This CDR3 comprises 19 residues.

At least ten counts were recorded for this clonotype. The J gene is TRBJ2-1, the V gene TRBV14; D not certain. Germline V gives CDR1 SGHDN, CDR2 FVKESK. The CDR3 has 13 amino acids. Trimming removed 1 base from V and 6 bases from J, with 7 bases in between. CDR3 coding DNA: TGTGCCAGCAGCCAAGGGGCTAGCAATGAGCAGTTCTTC. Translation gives CASSQGASNEQFF. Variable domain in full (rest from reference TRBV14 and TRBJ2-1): EAGVTQFPSHSVIEKGQTVTLRCDPISGHDNLYWYRRVMGKEIKFLLHFVKESKQDESGMPNNRFLAERTGGTYSTLKVQPAELEDSGVYFCASSQGASNEQFFGPGTRLTVL.

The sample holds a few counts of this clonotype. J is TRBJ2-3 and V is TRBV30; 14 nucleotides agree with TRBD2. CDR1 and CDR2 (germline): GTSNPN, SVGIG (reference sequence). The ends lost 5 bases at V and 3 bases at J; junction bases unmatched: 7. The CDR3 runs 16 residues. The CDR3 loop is CAWETSGRATTDTQYF. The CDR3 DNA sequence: TGTGCCTGGGAGACTAGCGGGAGGGCCACGACAGATACGCAGTATTTT.

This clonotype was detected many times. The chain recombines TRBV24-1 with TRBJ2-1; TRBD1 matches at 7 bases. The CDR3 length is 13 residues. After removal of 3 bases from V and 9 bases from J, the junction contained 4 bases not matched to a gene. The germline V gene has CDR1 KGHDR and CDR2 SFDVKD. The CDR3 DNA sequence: TGTGCCACCAGTGATCCCACAGGGGTTGAGCAGTTCTTC. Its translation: CATSDPTGVEQFF.

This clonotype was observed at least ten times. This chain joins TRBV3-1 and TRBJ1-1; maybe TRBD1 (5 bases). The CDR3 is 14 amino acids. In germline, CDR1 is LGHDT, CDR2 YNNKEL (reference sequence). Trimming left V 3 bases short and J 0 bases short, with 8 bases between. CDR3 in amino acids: CASSHRTLNTEAFF. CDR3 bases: TGTGCCAGCAGCCACAGGACACTGAACACTGAAGCTTTCTTT.

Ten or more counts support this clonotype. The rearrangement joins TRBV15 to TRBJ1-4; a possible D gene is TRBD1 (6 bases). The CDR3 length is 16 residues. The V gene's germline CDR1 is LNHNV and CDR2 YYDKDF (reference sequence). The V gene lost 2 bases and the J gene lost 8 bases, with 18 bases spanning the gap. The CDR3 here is CATSRSRHGGGEKLFF. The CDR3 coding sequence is TGTGCCACCAGCAGATCCAGACACGGGGGCGGCGAAAAACTGTTTTTT.

DNA of the CDR3: TGTGCCAGCAGTTCCTCGGGACAGGGGGTTGAGACCCAGTACTTC. The encoded protein is CASSSSGQGVETQYF. J is TRBJ2-5 and V is TRBV28; 11 nucleotides line up with TRBD1. The CDR3 sequence is 15 residues long. Trimming removed 4 bases from V and 5 bases from J; junction bases left unmatched: 6. The germline CDR1 and CDR2 sequences are MDHEN and SYDVKM.

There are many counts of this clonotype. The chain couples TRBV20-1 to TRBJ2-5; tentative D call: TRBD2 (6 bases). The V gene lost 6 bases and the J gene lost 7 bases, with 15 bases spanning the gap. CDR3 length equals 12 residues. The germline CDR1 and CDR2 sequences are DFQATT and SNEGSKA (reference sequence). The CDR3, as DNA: TGCAGTGCCAGCACGGGAGACGGGACCCAGTACTTC. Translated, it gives CSASTGDGTQYF.

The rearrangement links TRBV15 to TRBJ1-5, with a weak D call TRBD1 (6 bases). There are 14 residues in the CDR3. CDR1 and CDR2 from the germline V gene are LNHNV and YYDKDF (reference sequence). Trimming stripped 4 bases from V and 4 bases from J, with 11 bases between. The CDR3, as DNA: TGTGCCACCAGCACAGGGGCTTTGAATCAGCCCCAGCATTTT. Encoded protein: CATSTGALNQPQHF.

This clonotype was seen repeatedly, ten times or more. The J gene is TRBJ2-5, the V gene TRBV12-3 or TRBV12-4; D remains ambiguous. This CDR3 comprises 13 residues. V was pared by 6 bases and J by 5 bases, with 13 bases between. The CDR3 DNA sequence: TGTGCCAGCAGCCCTCCGGGTTGGGAGACCCAGTACTTC. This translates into CASSPPGWETQYF.

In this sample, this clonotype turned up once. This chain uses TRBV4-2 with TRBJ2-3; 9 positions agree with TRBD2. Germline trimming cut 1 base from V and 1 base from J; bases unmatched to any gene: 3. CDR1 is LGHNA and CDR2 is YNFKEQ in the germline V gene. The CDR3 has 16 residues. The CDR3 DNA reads TGTGCCAGCAGCCAAGGCCCTAGCGGGGGCACAGATACGCAGTATTTT. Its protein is CASSQGPSGGTDTQYF.

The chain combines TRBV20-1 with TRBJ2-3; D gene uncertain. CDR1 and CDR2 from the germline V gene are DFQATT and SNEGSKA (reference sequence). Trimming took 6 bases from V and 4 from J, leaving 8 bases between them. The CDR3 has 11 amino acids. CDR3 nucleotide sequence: TGCAGTGCATTACAGTCAGATACGCAGTATTTT. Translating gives CSALQSDTQYF.